One and the same sample provided the 30 T cell receptor beta chains below, sequenced in a study of CXCR3-negative and CXCR3-positive naive CD8 T cells. Findings and caveats of the study: More hydrophobic TRB CDR3s were found in CXCR3-positive naive cells than in CXCR3-negative naive cells.

The authors prepared UMI-labeled TRB cDNA libraries by 5' RACE. TCRdb derives one entry per CDR3 protein from the 5' RACE reads, leaving out DNA. This sample's clone table lists around 88,000 distinct CDR3 sequences. These TCRs' antigens remain unknown. Sequencing input: naive CXCR3+ CD8+ T cells from blood. The subset was: CD45RO-CCR7+CD27+CD95- naive CD8+ T cells expressing CXCR3 (TNR3+). These receptors all come from a human donor in good health. Some clones in this sample may be carry-over from other donors' samples.

V usage is TRBV29-1 and J usage is TRBJ1-2; no DNA is available, so the TRBD1 call from TCRdb remains unchecked. Germline V gives CDR1 SQVTM, CDR2 ANQGSEA. The CDR3 covers 14 residues. CDR3 amino acids: CSVPDPDRDYGYTF.

The V gene is TRBV4-2, the J gene TRBJ2-5; TCRdb proposes TRBD2, but this gene call is untestable without DNA. Germline CDR1 and CDR2: LGHNA and YNFKEQ. The CDR3 consists of 17 residues. The CDR3 protein is CASNPGLAGPLGETQYF.

This chain joins TRBV18 and TRBJ2-3. The length of the CDR3 is 16 residues. Per the germline V gene, CDR1 is KGHSH and CDR2 is LQKENI. The chain's CDR3 is CASSPPWDPSSDTQYF.

The J gene is TRBJ2-1, the V gene TRBV7-8; without DNA, the TCRdb call of TRBD2 cannot be checked. This CDR3 has 13 amino acids. Germline CDR1 and CDR2: SGHVS and FQNEAQ. This chain's CDR3 is CASSFGTSDEQFF.

This sequence joins TRBV9 and TRBJ1-1; TCRdb lists TRBD1, though no DNA is available to test this call. The CDR3 has 15 amino acids. CDR1 is SGDLS, CDR2 YYNGEE, per germline. CDR3: CASSLTEQGARQAFF.

The chain joins TRBV14 to TRBJ2-7; the TRBD2 assignment by TCRdb is unverifiable without DNA. Germline CDR1 and CDR2: SGHDN and FVKESK. This CDR3 contains 18 residues. Here the CDR3 reads CASSQDYGLAGVLGEQYF.

The chain links TRBV25-1 to TRBJ1-5; the TCRdb D gene call, TRBD1, has no DNA to confirm it. The germline CDR1 and CDR2 sequences are MGHDK and SYGVNS. The CDR3 length is 17 residues. The CDR3 spells CASSEWGQTGSNQPQHF.

The chain uses TRBV7-2 and TRBJ1-1; with no DNA, the TCRdb D assignment of TRBD1 cannot be verified. The CDR3 loop spans 15 amino acids. Germline assignment: CDR1 SGHTA and CDR2 FQGNSA. This CDR3 reads CASSFPSGTLTEAFF. Full variable domain (rest looked up from reference TRBV7-2 and TRBJ1-1): GAGVSQSPSNKVTEKGKDVELRCDPISGHTALYWYRQSLGQGLEFLIYFQGNSAPDKSGLPSDRFSAERTGGSVSTLTIQRTQQEDSAVYLCASSFPSGTLTEAFFGQGTRLTVV.

This rearrangement joins TRBV7-2 to TRBJ2-7; the TRBD1 assignment by TCRdb is unverifiable without DNA. From germline, CDR1 is SGHTA and CDR2 FQGNSA. This CDR3 is built from 14 residues. CDR3 loop: CASTEGGPLYEQYF.

V is TRBV6-5 and J is TRBJ2-7; the D call from TCRdb, TRBD1, cannot be confirmed without DNA. The CDR3 has 18 amino acids. Germline CDR1 MNHEY, CDR2 SVGAGI. CDR3 residues: CASSPLSGQGFLGYEQYF.

The CDR3 sequence is CATSATGQESYEQYF. V gene TRBV15 combines with J gene TRBJ2-7; TCRdb's D call, TRBD1, is unchecked because there is no DNA. This CDR3 has 15 residues. Germline V gene sequence: CDR1 LNHNV, CDR2 YYDKDF (reference sequence).

This chain joins TRBV12-3 or TRBV12-4 and TRBJ1-1; TCRdb designates TRBD1, a call that cannot be tested without DNA. The CDR3 length is 15 residues. The CDR3 sequence: CASSAGTTTGTEAFF.

The chain is built from TRBV5-1 and TRBJ1-2; lacking DNA, the TRBD1 call made by TCRdb goes unchecked. The length of the CDR3 is 16 residues. The V gene's germline CDR1 is SGHRS and CDR2 YFSETQ. CDR3 residues: CASSLDWDSPSYGYTF.

The genes are TRBV10-2 and TRBJ2-1; checking the TCRdb D call of TRBD2 is not possible without DNA. The CDR3 runs to 15 residues. The V gene's germline CDR1 is WSHSY and CDR2 SAAADI. CDR3 residues: CASRSYSGSTDEQFF.

V usage is TRBV14 and J usage is TRBJ2-3; checking the TCRdb D call of TRBD1 is not possible without DNA. Germline V gene lookup returns CDR1 SGHDN and CDR2 FVKESK. CDR3 length equals 16 residues. The CDR3 protein is CASSPLDRVRTDTQYF.

The chain employs TRBV2 and TRBJ2-3; TCRdb proposes TRBD1, but this gene call is untestable without DNA. In germline, CDR1 is SNHLY, CDR2 FYNNEI. This CDR3 spans 14 amino acids. CDR3 residues: CASSEGEGADTQYF.

The chain has TRBV9 and TRBJ2-7; TCRdb outputs TRBD2, but without DNA this stays unchecked. Germline loops: CDR1 SGDLS, CDR2 YYNGEE. The CDR3 consists of 15 residues. This CDR3 reads CASSAKGLAGDQQYF.

The CDR3 loop reads CSVEADDSYEQYF. The chain carries TRBV29-1 and TRBJ2-7. The CDR3 has 13 amino acids. Germline V gene data show CDR1 as SQVTM and CDR2 as ANQGSEA.

This chain uses TRBV13 with TRBJ2-3; TCRdb proposes TRBD2, but this gene call is untestable without DNA. This CDR3 has 17 residues. Germline lookup yields CDR1 PRHDT and CDR2 FYEKMQ (reference sequence). The CDR3 is CASSPMGLAGYTDTQYF.

This chain uses TRBV21-1 with TRBJ2-4; TCRdb names TRBD2, which stays unverified in the absence of DNA. TRBV21-1 is shown as a pseudogene. The CDR3 is made up of 18 amino acids. This CDR3 is CASSKREPRAMAKNIQYF.

The J gene is TRBJ2-1, the V gene TRBV5-1. This CDR3 spans 12 amino acids. Germline assignment: CDR1 SGHRS and CDR2 YFSETQ. The CDR3 region is CASSHPANEQFF.

The chain is built from TRBV28 and TRBJ2-7; the D call of TRBD1 rests on TCRdb alone, since no DNA is present to check it. Germline-derived CDR1 and CDR2 are MDHEN and SYDVKM. The CDR3 loop spans 12 amino acids. CDR3 protein: CAAGQGAWEQYF.

The rearrangement uses TRBV29-1 and TRBJ2-7; the D call of TRBD1 rests on TCRdb alone, since no DNA is present to check it. Germline V gene sequence: CDR1 SQVTM, CDR2 ANQGSEA. The CDR3 is made up of 12 amino acids. The CDR3 here is CSANLGGYEQYF.

The rearrangement links TRBV29-1 to TRBJ1-2; TCRdb gives TRBD1 as the D gene, but with no DNA this cannot be confirmed. Germline V gene sequence: CDR1 SQVTM, CDR2 ANQGSEA. CDR3 size: 18 residues. CDR3 loop: CSVDGSTGPEPRAYGYTF.

The V call is TRBV6-2 or TRBV6-3, the J call TRBJ2-1. This CDR3 comprises 14 residues. Germline CDR1 MNHEY, CDR2 SVGEGT. The CDR3 spells CASSYSAGYNEQFF.

This chain links TRBV4-2 with TRBJ2-1; no DNA is available, so the TRBD1 call from TCRdb remains unchecked. Germline V gene sequence: CDR1 LGHNA, CDR2 YNFKEQ. The CDR3 is 16 amino acids. The CDR3 loop is CASSPPSGGEYNEQFF.

The rearrangement uses TRBV13 and TRBJ2-3; TCRdb's assignment of TRBD2 cannot be checked, as there is no DNA. Germline CDR1 and CDR2: PRHDT and FYEKMQ (reference sequence). The CDR3 spans 16 residues. CDR3 protein: CASSWGLAGGPDTQYF.

V usage is TRBV28 and J usage is TRBJ2-1; TCRdb indicates TRBD1, and absent DNA this call remains unverified. The CDR3 loop spans 15 amino acids. Germline CDR1 and CDR2: MDHEN and SYDVKM. The CDR3 here is CASSLLTAPYNEQFF.

This chain's CDR3 is CSAGVANYGYTF. The chain has TRBV20-1 and TRBJ1-2. Per the germline V gene, CDR1 is DFQATT and CDR2 is SNEGSKA (reference sequence). The CDR3 runs 12 residues.

V and J are TRBV19 and TRBJ2-7; checking the TCRdb D call of TRBD1 is not possible without DNA. The CDR3 has 12 residues. Germline assignment: CDR1 LNHDA and CDR2 SQIVND (reference sequence). CDR3 loop: CASRTGTYEQYF.